These T cell receptor beta chains were read from a single sample in a study of blood T cells in healthy people across ages. TCRdb analysed the 5' RACE reads with MiXCR anew, one entry per CDR3 protein. The sample lists 760,000 or so distinct CDR3 sequences; 20% to 25% were seen once. In addition, the sample was reused for a study of T cells of mothers and their children.

Sequencing input: blood. All receptors come from a boy aged 5-17 years in good health. CDR3s include the opening cysteine and the closing phenylalanine or tryptophan. The D gene is left open where the match is weak. Size values are once, few and many counts, or a class for expanded clones, and some rows have none.

TGTGCCACCAGCAGCCGGACAGTGAACACCGGGGAGCTGTTTTTT | CATSSRTVNTGELFF | NA | TRBJ2-2 | NA | TRBV15
TGTGCCAGCAGCTTAGTCCAGGGCCCCTTGGATGAGCAGTTCTTC | CASSLVQGPLDEQFF | NA | TRBJ2-1 | NA | TRBV7-9
TGCGCCAGCAGCATAGGGAGCGGGGGCGGGAACATTCAGTACTTC | CASSIGSGGGNIQYF | NA | TRBJ2-4 | TRBD2 | TRBV5-1
TGTGCCAGCAGTTTAAGAGGGACAGACGAGGACGAGCAGTACTTC | CASSLRGTDEDEQYF | once | TRBJ2-7 | TRBD1 | TRBV12-3/TRBV12-4
TGTGCCAGCAGTCCGCCGGGACAGGGGATCCACAATGAGCAGTTCTTC | CASSPPGQGIHNEQFF | NA | TRBJ2-1 | TRBD1 | TRBV6-1
TGTGCCAGCAGTCGCAGTCAGGGAGACTACGAGCAGTACTTC | CASSRSQGDYEQYF | few | TRBJ2-7 | NA | TRBV6-5
TGTGCCAGCAGCTTATCGATTGGAAACACCATATATTTT | CASSLSIGNTIYF | NA | TRBJ1-3 | NA | TRBV7-3
TGTGCCAGCAGTTACGGCCGGGTTCAAGAGACCCAGTACTTC | CASSYGRVQETQYF | NA | TRBJ2-5 | NA | TRBV6-6
TGTGCCAGCAGCAGACCGGGACAGGGGGGCCGCTCGGATTTT | CASSRPGQGGRSDF | NA | TRBJ2-3 | TRBD1 | TRBV12-3/TRBV12-4
TGCGCCAGCAGCCAGGGCAGCGGAGCTATCTACAATGAGCAGTTCTTC | CASSQGSGAIYNEQFF | NA | TRBJ2-1 | NA | TRBV4-1
TGCAGCGTTGAAGATTTGGGTGTTACTTATGGCTACACCTTC | CSVEDLGVTYGYTF | NA | TRBJ1-2 | NA | TRBV29-1
TGTGCCAGCAGTAGCTCGACAGCGAGCTCCTACAATGAGCAGTTCTTC | CASSSSTASSYNEQFF | NA | TRBJ2-1 | NA | TRBV7-8
TGTGCCAGCAGTCAACCGGGACAGGGGAACTACGAGCAGTACTTC | CASSQPGQGNYEQYF | NA | TRBJ2-7 | TRBD1 | TRBV6-2/TRBV6-3
TGTGCCAGCAGCTTAGCAGTCCACGAGCAGTACTTC | CASSLAVHEQYF | few | TRBJ2-7 | NA | TRBV7-9
TGTGCCACCAGCAGAGATTTTTCAGGAGATACGCAGTATTTT | CATSRDFSGDTQYF | few | TRBJ2-3 | NA | TRBV15
TGTGCCAGCAGTTTTAATGTTGGTAGGACAGCCTCCTACGAGCAGTACTTC | CASSFNVGRTASYEQYF | NA | TRBJ2-7 | NA | TRBV12-3/TRBV12-4
TGCGCCAGCAGGTTAAGGGCAGGTCTCTCCTACGAGCAGTACTTC | CASRLRAGLSYEQYF | few | TRBJ2-7 | NA | TRBV4-1
TGTGCCAGCAGTTACTCGAGCCAGGGGGGCTACGAGCAGTACTTC | CASSYSSQGGYEQYF | few | TRBJ2-7 | NA | TRBV6-5
TGTGCCAGCAGCTACCTGACATACAGCTCTGGGACCAACGTCCTGACTTTC | CASSYLTYSSGTNVLTF | NA | TRBJ2-6 | NA | TRBV7-2
TGCGCCAGCAGCCCCCTGTTTGGGGGGTATGAGCAGTTCTTC | CASSPLFGGYEQFF | NA | TRBJ2-1 | NA | TRBV4-3
TGCGCCAGCGGCAAGAGCATGTACCAAGAGACCCAGTACTTC | CASGKSMYQETQYF | few | TRBJ2-5 | NA | TRBV4-1
TGTGCCAGCAGTTTGGCACCGGGACTAGCGGGGGGGTTCCAAGAGACCCAGTACTTC | CASSLAPGLAGGFQETQYF | NA | TRBJ2-5 | TRBD2 | TRBV6-5
TGCAGCGTTGAAGATCAGGGGACTAGTGGGTTCTTC | CSVEDQGTSGFF | NA | TRBJ2-5 | TRBD2 | TRBV29-1
TGTGCCAGCAGTTACCTGACCGAGCAGTACTTC | CASSYLTEQYF | NA | TRBJ2-7 | NA | TRBV6-5
TGTGCCAGCAGCTTCTTGGACAGGGGTACCTACGAGCAGTACTTC | CASSFLDRGTYEQYF | NA | TRBJ2-7 | TRBD1 | TRBV5-5
TGTGCCAGCAGCGCAGCCGACAGTTCACCCCTCCACTTT | CASSAADSSPLHF | NA | TRBJ1-6 | NA | TRBV7-9
TGTGCCAGCAGTGGACTGCCGAGGAACACTGAAGCTTTCTTT | CASSGLPRNTEAFF | few | TRBJ1-1 | NA | TRBV25-1
TGTGCCAGCAGCCTGGACAGGGGGACCTATGAGCAGTTCTTC | CASSLDRGTYEQFF | NA | TRBJ2-1 | TRBD1 | TRBV3-1
TGTGCCAGCAGCGTAGAAGGGACAGGGAATTCACCCCTCCACTTT | CASSVEGTGNSPLHF | NA | TRBJ1-6 | TRBD1 | TRBV9
TGTGCCAGCAGCCCATCTAGCGGGAAAAAGACCCAGTACTTC | CASSPSSGKKTQYF | NA | TRBJ2-5 | TRBD2 | TRBV7-2
TGTGCCAGCAGCGCCCCACTAGGGGCCAACGTCCTGACTTTC | CASSAPLGANVLTF | NA | TRBJ2-6 | NA | TRBV9
TGCAGTGCTAGTCCCCTGGACAGGGATAATTCACCCCTCCACTTT | CSASPLDRDNSPLHF | NA | TRBJ1-6 | TRBD1 | TRBV20-1
TGCGCCAGCAGCCGAGATGTGGGAGGGGACACCGGGGAGCTGTTTTTT | CASSRDVGGDTGELFF | NA | TRBJ2-2 | TRBD2 | TRBV4-3
TGTGCCAGCAGCTGGGCCGGGCTCCCGGGGGACGGCTACACCTTC | CASSWAGLPGDGYTF | few | TRBJ1-2 | NA | TRBV7-9
TGTGCCAGCACCGGGATGATCGGGGCCAACGTCCTGACTTTC | CASTGMIGANVLTF | NA | TRBJ2-6 | NA | TRBV6-1
TGTGCCAGCAGTGAAGAACAGGGATCGGGGACTGAAGCTTTCTTT | CASSEEQGSGTEAFF | few | TRBJ1-1 | NA | TRBV2
TGTGCCAGCAACGACGGGACGGGCCAAGAGACCCAGTACTTC | CASNDGTGQETQYF | few | TRBJ2-5 | NA | TRBV6-5
TGCAGCGTTGGGGACACCCGCACTGAAGCTTTCTTT | CSVGDTRTEAFF | NA | TRBJ1-1 | NA | TRBV29-1